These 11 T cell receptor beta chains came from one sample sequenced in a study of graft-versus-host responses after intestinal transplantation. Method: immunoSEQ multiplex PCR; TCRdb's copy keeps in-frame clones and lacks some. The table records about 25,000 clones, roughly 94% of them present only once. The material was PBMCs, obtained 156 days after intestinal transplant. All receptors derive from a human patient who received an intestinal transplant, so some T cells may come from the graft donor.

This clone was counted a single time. The CDR3 spells CASLGTTPPSYNEYF. The CDR3 bases are TGTGCCTCTCTGGGGACTACACCACCGTCCTACAACGAGTACTTC. J is TRBJ2-7 and V is TRBV28, with 7 bases aligning to TRBD2. This CDR3 region has 15 residues. Germline V CDR1 and CDR2: MDHEN, SYDVKM. The V gene end was trimmed by 11 bases and the J gene end by 11 bases; junction bases not matched to a gene: 24.

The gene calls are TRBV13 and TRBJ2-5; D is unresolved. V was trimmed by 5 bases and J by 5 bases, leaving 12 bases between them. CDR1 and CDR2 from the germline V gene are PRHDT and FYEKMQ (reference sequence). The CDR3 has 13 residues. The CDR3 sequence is CASSPWGFETQYF. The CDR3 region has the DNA TGTGCCAGCAGCCCGTGGGGATTCGAGACCCAGTACTTC.

The CDR3 DNA is TGTGCCAGCAGCCCCTCCGACAGGGTTGAGCAGTTCTTC. It is translated as CASSPSDRVEQFF. The chain carries TRBV7-7 and TRBJ2-1; TRBD1 aligns across 7 bases. This CDR3 spans 13 amino acids. From germline, CDR1 is SSHAT and CDR2 FNYEAQ (reference sequence). J gave up 9 bases and V 5 bases, and 7 bases lay outside the gene matches.

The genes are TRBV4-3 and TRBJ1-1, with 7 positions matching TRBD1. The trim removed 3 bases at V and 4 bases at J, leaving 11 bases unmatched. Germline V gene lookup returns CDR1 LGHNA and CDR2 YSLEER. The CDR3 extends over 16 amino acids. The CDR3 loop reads CASSHATGPFITEAFF. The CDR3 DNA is TGCGCCAGCAGCCACGCGACAGGGCCGTTTATCACTGAAGCTTTCTTT.

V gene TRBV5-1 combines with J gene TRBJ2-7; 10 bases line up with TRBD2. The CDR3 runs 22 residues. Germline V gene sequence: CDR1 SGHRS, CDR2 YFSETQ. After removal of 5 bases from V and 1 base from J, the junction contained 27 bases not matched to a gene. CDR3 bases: TGCGCCAGCAGTTTACACAAGCCGGGACTAGCGCGACGTACCACTACTTCCTACGAGCAGTACTTC. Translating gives CASSLHKPGLARRTTTSYEQYF. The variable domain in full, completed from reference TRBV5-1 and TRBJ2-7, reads KAGVTQTPRYLIKTRGQQVTLSCSPISGHRSVSWYQQTPGQGLQFLFEYFSETQRNKGNFPGRFSGRQFSNSRSEMNVSTLELGDSALYLCASSLHKPGLARRTTTSYEQYFGPGTRLTVT.

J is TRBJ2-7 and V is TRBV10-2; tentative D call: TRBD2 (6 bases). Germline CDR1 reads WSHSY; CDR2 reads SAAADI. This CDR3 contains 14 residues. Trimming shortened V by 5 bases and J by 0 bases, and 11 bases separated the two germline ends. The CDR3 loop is CASSFERVSYEQYF. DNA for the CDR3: TGCGCCAGCAGTTTCGAGCGGGTCTCCTACGAGCAGTACTTC.

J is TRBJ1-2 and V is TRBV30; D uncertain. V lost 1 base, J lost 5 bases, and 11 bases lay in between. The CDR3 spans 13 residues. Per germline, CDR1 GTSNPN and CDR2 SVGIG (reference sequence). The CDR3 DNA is TGTGCCTGGAGTGGAGATACATGGTATGGCTACACCTTC. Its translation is CAWSGDTWYGYTF. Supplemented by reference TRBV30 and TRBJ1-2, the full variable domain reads SQTIHQWPATLVQPVGSPLSLECTVEGTSNPNLYWYRQAAGRGLQLLFYSVGIGQISSEVPQNLSASRPQDRQFILSSKKLLLSDSGFYLCAWSGDTWYGYTFGSGTRLTVV.

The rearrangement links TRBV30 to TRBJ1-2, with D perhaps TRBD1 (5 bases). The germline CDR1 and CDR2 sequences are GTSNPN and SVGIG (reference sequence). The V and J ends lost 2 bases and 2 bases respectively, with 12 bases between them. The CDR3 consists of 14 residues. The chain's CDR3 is CAWSLGPGNYGYTF. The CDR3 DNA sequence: TGTGCCTGGAGTTTGGGACCCGGGAACTATGGCTACACCTTC.

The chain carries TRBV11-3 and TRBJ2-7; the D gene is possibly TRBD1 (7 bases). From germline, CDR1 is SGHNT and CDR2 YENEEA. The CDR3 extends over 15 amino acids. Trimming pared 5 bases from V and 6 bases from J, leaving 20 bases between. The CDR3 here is CASSQEQGRMGEQYF. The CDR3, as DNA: TGTGCCAGCAGCCAAGAACAGGGGAGGATGGGCGAGCAGTACTTC.

In DNA form, the CDR3 reads TGTGCCAGCAGCAAGCAGGATGGCTACACCTTC. Protein: CASSKQDGYTF. The chain has TRBV21-1 and TRBJ1-2; the table calls TRBD1, which could not be checked here. TRBV21-1 represents a pseudogene. The CDR3 contains 11 residues.

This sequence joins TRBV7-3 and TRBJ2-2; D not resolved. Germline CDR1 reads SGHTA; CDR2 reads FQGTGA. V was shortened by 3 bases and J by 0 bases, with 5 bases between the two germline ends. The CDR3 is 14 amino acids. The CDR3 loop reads CASSFGPNTGELFF. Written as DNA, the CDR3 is TGTGCCAGCAGCTTCGGGCCGAACACCGGGGAGCTGTTTTTT. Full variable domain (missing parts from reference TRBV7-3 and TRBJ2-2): GAGVSQTPSNKVTEKGKYVELRCDPISGHTALYWYRQSLGQGPEFLIYFQGTGAADDSGLPNDRFFAVRPEGSVSTLKIQRTERGDSAVYLCASSFGPNTGELFFGEGSRLTVL.